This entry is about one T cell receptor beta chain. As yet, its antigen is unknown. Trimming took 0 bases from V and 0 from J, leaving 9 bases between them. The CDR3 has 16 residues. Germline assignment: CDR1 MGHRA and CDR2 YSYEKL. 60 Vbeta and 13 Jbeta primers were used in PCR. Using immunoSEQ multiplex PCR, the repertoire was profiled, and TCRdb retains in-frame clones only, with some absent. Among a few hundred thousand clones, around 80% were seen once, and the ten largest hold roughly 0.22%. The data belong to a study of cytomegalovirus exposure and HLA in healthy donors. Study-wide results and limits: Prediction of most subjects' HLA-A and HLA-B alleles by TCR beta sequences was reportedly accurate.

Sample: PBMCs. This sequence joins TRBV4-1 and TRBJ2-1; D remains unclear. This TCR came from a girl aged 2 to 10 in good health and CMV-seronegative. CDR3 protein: CASSQEVTVSYNEQFF. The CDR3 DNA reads TGCGCCAGCAGCCAAGAGGTGACTGTCTCCTACAATGAGCAGTTCTTC.